A selection of T cell receptor beta chains follows, all from one sample in a study of beta chain features in type 1 diabetes. Libraries were prepared by immunoSEQ multiplex PCR; TCRdb keeps only in-frame clonotypes and omits some of them. The data show under 25,000 clones, with about 57% seen just once and under 0.45% held by the top ten. Sequencing was done on a sample of stem cell memory CD4+ T cells from blood. All receptors come from a man aged 18 to 30 with type 1 diabetes. The CDR3 runs from the conserved cysteine through the conserved F or W. A D gene is named only where the DNA matches it firmly. Size tells how often a clone was seen (once, few, many) or the class of an expanded clone, and some rows leave it out.

v_gene	abundance	d_gene	j_gene	CDR3aa	CDR3nt
TRBV5-1	-	-	TRBJ2-1	CASSYRGGGKIYNEQFF	TGCGCCAGCAGCTACCGAGGCGGCGGGAAAATCTACAATGAGCAGTTCTTC
TRBV19	-	-	TRBJ2-7	CASSTNYEQYF	TGTGCCAGTAGTACGAACTACGAGCAGTACTTC
TRBV5-1	-	-	TRBJ2-7	CASSLDGYEQYF	TGCGCCAGCAGCTTGGACGGGTACGAGCAGTACTTC
TRBV29-1	-	-	TRBJ2-3	CSVAKWEAPGTQYF	TGCAGCGTTGCGAAATGGGAGGCCCCAGGTACGCAGTATTTT
TRBV28	-	TRBD1	TRBJ2-4	CASSWGQGNIQYF	TGTGCCAGCAGCTGGGGACAGGGAAACATTCAGTACTTC
TRBV19	-	TRBD1	TRBJ2-6	CASSIRPGQGLVGANVLTF	TGTGCCAGTAGTATCCGACCGGGACAGGGTCTAGTTGGGGCCAACGTCCTGACTTTC
TRBV28	-	TRBD2	TRBJ2-1	CASPASPGLAGGMSYNEQFF	TGTGCCAGCCCGGCTAGCCCGGGACTAGCGGGGGGCATGTCCTACAATGAGCAGTTCTTC
TRBV20-1	-	-	TRBJ1-4	CSARDEEKLFF	TGCAGTGCTAGAGATGAGGAAAAACTGTTTTTT
TRBV7-2	-	TRBD2	TRBJ2-2	CASSLFSGGAGELFF	TGTGCCAGCAGCTTATTTAGCGGGGGGGCGGGGGAGCTGTTTTTT
TRBV18	-	-	TRBJ1-2	CASSPGVMTYGYTF	TGTGCCAGCTCACCAGGTGTCATGACTTATGGCTACACCTTC
TRBV5-1	-	TRBD1	TRBJ1-2	CASSGSPGQGYGYTF	TGCGCCAGCAGCGGTTCCCCGGGACAGGGGTATGGCTACACCTTC
TRBV6-6	-	TRBD2	TRBJ2-1	CASSTGTSGGNEQFF	TGTGCCAGCAGTACGGGGACTAGCGGGGGGAATGAGCAGTTCTTC
TRBV28	-	-	TRBJ1-1	CALRSGQSDTEAFF	TGTGCCCTAAGGAGCGGACAGTCGGACACTGAAGCTTTCTTT
TRBV14	-	TRBD2	TRBJ2-7	CASSQARGSRWEYF	TGTGCCAGCAGCCAAGCGCGGGGGAGCCGATGGGAGTACTTC
TRBV28	-	TRBD1	TRBJ1-2	CASSSDRAGYTF	TGTGCCAGCAGTTCCGACAGGGCTGGCTACACCTTC
TRBV28	-	-	TRBJ2-7	CASSGPRGSSYEQYF	TGTGCCAGCAGTGGGCCTCGTGGGAGCTCCTACGAGCAGTACTTC
TRBV9	-	TRBD2	TRBJ2-7	CASSVGASGSYEQYF	TGTGCCAGCAGCGTAGGGGCTAGCGGCTCCTACGAGCAGTACTTC
TRBV29-1	few	TRBD1	TRBJ2-2	CSVRKTGNTGELFF	TGCAGCGTAAGGAAGACAGGGAATACCGGGGAGCTGTTTTTT
TRBV10-3	-	TRBD2	TRBJ2-1	CAISEVGAGDSYNEQFF	TGTGCCATCAGTGAGGTTGGAGCGGGAGATTCCTACAATGAGCAGTTCTTC
TRBV10-3	-	-	TRBJ2-7	CAISEMSGSHEQYF	TGTGCCATCAGTGAGATGTCAGGGTCCCACGAGCAGTACTTC
TRBV7-2	-	TRBD1	TRBJ2-6	CASSGTGSGANVLTF	TGTGCCAGCAGCGGGACAGGCTCTGGGGCCAACGTCCTGACTTTC
TRBV23-1	-	-	TRBJ1-1	CASSQSMKGGTEAFF	TGCGCCAGCAGTCAATCAATGAAGGGGGGGACTGAAGCTTTCTTT
TRBV4-3	few	-	TRBJ1-2	CASSQGGHLSFYGYTF	TGCGCCAGCAGCCAAGGGGGACATCTTTCTTTCTATGGCTACACCTTC
TRBV11-2	-	-	TRBJ2-3	CASSLATPGVDTQYF	TGTGCCAGCAGCTTAGCCACTCCCGGGGTAGATACGCAGTATTTT
TRBV2	once	-	TRBJ2-1	CASSDLTYNEQFF	TGTGCCAGCAGTGACTTAACATACAATGAGCAGTTCTTC
TRBV28	-	-	TRBJ2-5	CASSLFREQYF	TGTGCCAGCAGTTTATTCCGTGAGCAGTACTTC
TRBV7-2	-	-	TRBJ2-3	CASSLGLAHADTQYF	TGTGCCAGCAGCTTGGGACTGGCGCACGCAGATACGCAGTATTTT
TRBV5-1	-	TRBD1	TRBJ2-7	CASSRQGGGYEQYF	TGCGCCAGCTCGAGACAGGGTGGGGGCTACGAGCAGTACTTC
TRBV11-2	-	-	TRBJ1-6	CASSLSVHNSPLHF	TGTGCCAGCAGTTTGAGTGTTCATAATTCACCCCTCCACTTT
TRBV27	-	-	TRBJ1-5	CASSPVGQGGQPQHF	TGTGCCAGCAGTCCCGTGGGGCAGGGAGGTCAGCCCCAGCATTTT
TRBV4-3	-	-	TRBJ2-3	CASSQLTTLTTTDTQYF	TGCGCCAGCAGCCAATTAACCACGTTGACTACTACAGATACGCAGTATTTT
TRBV30	-	-	TRBJ1-5	CAWSTGFAENQPQHF	TGTGCCTGGAGCACAGGGTTCGCCGAAAATCAGCCCCAGCATTTT
TRBV28	-	-	TRBJ1-5	CASMVDRGGGQPQHF	TGTGCCAGCATGGTGGACCGGGGGGGAGGGCAGCCCCAGCATTTT
TRBV9	-	TRBD2	TRBJ2-2	CASSPDSGGVNTGELFF	TGTGCCAGCAGCCCCGATAGCGGGGGGGTTAACACCGGGGAGCTGTTTTTT
TRBV10-3	-	TRBD2	TRBJ2-7	CAISESTSGRLGEQYF	TGTGCCATCAGTGAGTCGACTAGCGGGAGACTTGGCGAGCAGTACTTC
TRBV2	-	-	TRBJ1-2	CASSEIGRGRSGYTF	TGTGCCAGCAGTGAAATAGGCAGGGGTCGAAGTGGCTACACCTTC
TRBV5-4	few	TRBD2	TRBJ2-1	CASSSGTSGGGRNEQFF	TGTGCCAGCAGTTCCGGGACTAGCGGGGGGGGCCGGAATGAGCAGTTCTTC
TRBV11-2	-	TRBD1	TRBJ1-5	CASSTDGGQGYQPQHF	TGTGCCAGCAGCACTGACGGGGGACAGGGGTATCAGCCCCAGCATTTT
TRBV29-1	-	-	TRBJ1-2	CSVAGAPYGYTF	TGCAGCGTTGCTGGGGCACCCTATGGCTACACCTTC
TRBV5-1	-	-	TRBJ1-5	CASRKGGDDNQPQHF	TGCGCCAGCAGGAAAGGGGGGGATGACAATCAGCCCCAGCATTTT
TRBV27	-	TRBD2	TRBJ2-7	CASSLTSAIAYEQYF	TGTGCCAGCAGTTTAACTAGCGCTATCGCCTACGAGCAGTACTTC
TRBV5-1	-	TRBD2	TRBJ2-7	CASSDQLAGAYEQYF	TGCGCCAGCAGCGATCAACTAGCGGGAGCTTACGAGCAGTACTTC
TRBV19	-	TRBD1	TRBJ2-5	CASSRGQGVGETQYF	TGTGCCAGTAGCCGTGGACAGGGGGTAGGAGAGACCCAGTACTTC
TRBV30	-	TRBD2	TRBJ2-3	CAWSPGGVTDTQYF	TGTGCCTGGAGCCCCGGGGGGGTCACAGATACGCAGTATTTT
TRBV7-9	-	TRBD1	TRBJ1-4	CASSSQTGTFNEKLFF	TGTGCCAGCAGCTCCCAGACAGGGACCTTTAATGAAAAACTGTTTTTT
TRBV7-2	-	TRBD1	TRBJ2-7	CASSWTGQGALKEQYF	TGTGCCAGCAGTTGGACGGGACAGGGGGCTTTAAAGGAGCAGTACTTC
TRBV9	once	-	TRBJ2-2	CASSVKTGTGELFF	TGTGCCAGCAGCGTAAAAACAGGGACCGGGGAGCTGTTTTTT
TRBV7-2	-	TRBD1	TRBJ2-1	CASSLDRGPYNEQFF	TGTGCCAGCAGCCTAGACAGGGGCCCCTACAATGAGCAGTTCTTC
TRBV28	-	TRBD2	TRBJ2-5	CASSPSRTGTSGVQETQYF	TGTGCCAGCAGTCCCTCCAGGACAGGGACTAGCGGAGTCCAAGAGACCCAGTACTTC
TRBV7-2	once	TRBD1	TRBJ2-5	CASSSGQQETQYF	TGTGCCAGCAGCTCGGGACAGCAAGAGACCCAGTACTTC
TRBV28	-	-	TRBJ2-2	CASSLALAGTGELFF	TGTGCCAGCAGTCTTGCCCTTGCCGGCACCGGGGAGCTGTTTTTT
TRBV4-3	few	-	TRBJ2-7	CASSHGQWQEQYF	TGCGCCAGCAGCCATGGACAGTGGCAAGAGCAGTACTTC
TRBV29-1	few	-	TRBJ2-7	CSVISGFSYEQYF	TGCAGCGTTATCTCAGGGTTTTCCTACGAGCAGTACTTC
TRBV10-3	-	TRBD2	TRBJ2-3	CAISDPGLAGGLGDTQYF	TGTGCCATCAGTGACCCTGGACTAGCGGGGGGGCTAGGGGATACGCAGTATTTT
TRBV28	few	-	TRBJ1-1	CASRGQGGTEAFF	TGTGCCAGCCGCGGGCAGGGAGGGACTGAAGCTTTCTTT
TRBV11-3	few	TRBD2	TRBJ2-1	CASSLGPGLADYNEQFF	TGTGCCAGCAGCTTAGGGCCGGGTCTAGCGGATTACAATGAGCAGTTCTTC
TRBV18	-	TRBD1	TRBJ1-1	CASSPTGVNTEAFF	TGTGCCAGCTCACCAACAGGGGTGAACACTGAAGCTTTCTTT
TRBV7-2	few	TRBD2	TRBJ2-1	CASSLNVAGGNEQFF	TGTGCCAGCAGCTTGAATGTGGCGGGGGGTAATGAGCAGTTCTTC